The clone carrying this T cell receptor beta chain has a handful of counts. The sample is drawn from a study of blood T cells in healthy people across ages. CDR3 length: 11 residues. V lost 5 bases and J 8 bases, leaving 7 bases between the germline ends. The germline gives CDR1 SGHAT, CDR2 FQNNGV. Primed by a sample-barcoded 5' primer and a J-beta primer mix, a second PCR proceeded for 7 to 11 cycles. TCRdb reprocessed the 5' RACE reads via MiXCR and lists one record per CDR3 protein. The table shows 890,000 or so distinct CDR3 sequences, with around 62% occurring only once. Per sample, at least 6 micrograms of total RNA were extracted.

The chain has TRBV11-2 and TRBJ2-1; D is unresolved. The receptor was isolated from a man aged 30-40 years in good health. The sequencing input was blood. This CDR3 reads CASSPAYEQFF. DNA of the CDR3: TGTGCCAGCAGCCCCGCTTATGAGCAGTTCTTC. The full variable domain, rest sourced from reference TRBV11-2 and TRBJ2-1, is EAGVAQSPRYKIIEKRQSVAFWCNPISGHATLYWYQQILGQGPKLLIQFQNNGVVDDSQLPKDRFSAERLKGVDSTLKIQPAKLEDSAVYLCASSPAYEQFFGPGTRLTVL.